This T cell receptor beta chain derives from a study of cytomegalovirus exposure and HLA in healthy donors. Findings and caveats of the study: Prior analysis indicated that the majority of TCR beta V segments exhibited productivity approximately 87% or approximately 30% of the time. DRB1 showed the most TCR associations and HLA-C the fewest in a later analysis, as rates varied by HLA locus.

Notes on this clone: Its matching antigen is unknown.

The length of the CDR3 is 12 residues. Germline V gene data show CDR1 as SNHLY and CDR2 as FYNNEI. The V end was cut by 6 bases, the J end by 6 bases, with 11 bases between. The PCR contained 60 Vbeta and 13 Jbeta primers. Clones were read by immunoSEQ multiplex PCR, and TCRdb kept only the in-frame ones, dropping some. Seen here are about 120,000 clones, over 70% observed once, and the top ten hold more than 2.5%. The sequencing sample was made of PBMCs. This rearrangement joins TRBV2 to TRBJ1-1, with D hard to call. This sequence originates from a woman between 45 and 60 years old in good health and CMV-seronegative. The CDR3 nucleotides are TGTGCCAGCAGGAAGGACGGGGCTGAAGCTTTCTTT. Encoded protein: CASRKDGAEAFF.